The clone carrying this T cell receptor beta chain was observed once. This entry is derived from a study of blood T cell repertoires in COVID-19. In the study overall: PBMCs, B-cell-depleted T cells, or T cells were the source of the cDNA or gDNA that made up the material.

Those who participated ranged in age from roughly 18 to 95 years and resided in about two dozen US areas. Cohort allocation depended upon clinical history that participants reported. Recovery among Cohort 3 donors was established by two negative PCRs, clearance, or symptom resolution. Between the trimmed V and J ends, which lost 0 bases and 2 bases, there was a span of 9 bases. Germline values: CDR1 SGHRS, CDR2 YFSETQ. The CDR3 contains 15 residues. Clones were sequenced by immunoSEQ multiplex PCR, and TCRdb holds only the in-frame ones, with some missing. The table shows almost 400,000 clones, with about 90% occurring only once.

The sample comprised PBMCs or T cells enriched from blood (not recorded which). This chain links TRBV5-1 with TRBJ2-1; D not resolved. The TCR was taken from a woman in her twenties or thirties who had recovered from COVID-19. The CDR3 nucleotides are TGCGCCAGCAGCTTGGGGTGGGCGCCCTACAATGAGCAGTTCTTC. The encoded protein is CASSLGWAPYNEQFF.